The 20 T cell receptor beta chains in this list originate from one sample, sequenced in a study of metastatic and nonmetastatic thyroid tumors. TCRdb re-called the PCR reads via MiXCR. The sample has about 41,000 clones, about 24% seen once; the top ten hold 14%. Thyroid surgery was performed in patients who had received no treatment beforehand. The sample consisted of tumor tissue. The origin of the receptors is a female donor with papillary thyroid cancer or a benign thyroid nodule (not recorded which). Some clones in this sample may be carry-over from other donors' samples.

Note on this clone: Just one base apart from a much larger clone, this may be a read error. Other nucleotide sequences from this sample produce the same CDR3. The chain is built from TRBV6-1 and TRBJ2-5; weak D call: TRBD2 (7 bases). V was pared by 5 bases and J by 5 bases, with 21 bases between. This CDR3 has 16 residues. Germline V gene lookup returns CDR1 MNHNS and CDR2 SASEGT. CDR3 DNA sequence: TGTGCCAGCAGTCCCCAAGGTGGGGGGGGGCACGAGACCCAGTACTTC. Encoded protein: CASSPQGGGGHETQYF.

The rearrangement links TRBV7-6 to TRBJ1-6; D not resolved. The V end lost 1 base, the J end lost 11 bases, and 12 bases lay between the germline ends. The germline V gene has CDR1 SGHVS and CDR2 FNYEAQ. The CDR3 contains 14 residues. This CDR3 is CASSLGQIGTPLHF. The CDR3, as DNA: TGTGCCAGCAGCTTAGGCCAAATAGGGACACCCCTCCACTTT.

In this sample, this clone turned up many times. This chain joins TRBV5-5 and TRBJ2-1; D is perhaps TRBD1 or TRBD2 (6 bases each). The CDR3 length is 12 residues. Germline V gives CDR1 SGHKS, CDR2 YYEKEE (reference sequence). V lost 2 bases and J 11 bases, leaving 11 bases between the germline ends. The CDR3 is CASSFRGPKQFF. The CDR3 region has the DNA TGTGCCAGCAGCTTCCGGGGGCCAAAGCAGTTCTTC. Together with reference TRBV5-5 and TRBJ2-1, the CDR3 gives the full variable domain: DAGVTQSPTHLIKTRGQQVTLRCSPISGHKSVSWYQQVLGQGPQFIFQYYEKEERGRGNFPDRFSARQFPNYSSELNVNALLLGDSALYLCASSFRGPKQFFGPGTRLTVL.

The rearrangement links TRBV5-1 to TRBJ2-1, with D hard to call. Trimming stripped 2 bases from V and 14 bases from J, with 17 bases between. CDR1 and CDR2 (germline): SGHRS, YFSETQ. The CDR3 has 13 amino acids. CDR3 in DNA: TGCGCCAGCAGCTTTGGGGTAGTTGGAGAGGAGTTCTTC. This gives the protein CASSFGVVGEEFF.

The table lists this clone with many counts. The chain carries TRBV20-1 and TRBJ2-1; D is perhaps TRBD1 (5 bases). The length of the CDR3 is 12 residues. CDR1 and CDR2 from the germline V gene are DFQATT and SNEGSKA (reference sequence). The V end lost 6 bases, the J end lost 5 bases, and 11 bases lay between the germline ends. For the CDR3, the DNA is TGCAGTGCCCAGTCAGGGAACAATGAGCAGTTCTTC. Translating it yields CSAQSGNNEQFF.

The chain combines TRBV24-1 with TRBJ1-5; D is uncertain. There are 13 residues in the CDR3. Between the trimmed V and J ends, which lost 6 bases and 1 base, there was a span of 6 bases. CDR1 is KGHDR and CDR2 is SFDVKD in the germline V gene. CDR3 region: CATSWRSNQPQHF. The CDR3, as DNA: TGTGCCACCAGTTGGCGCAGCAATCAGCCCCAGCATTTT.

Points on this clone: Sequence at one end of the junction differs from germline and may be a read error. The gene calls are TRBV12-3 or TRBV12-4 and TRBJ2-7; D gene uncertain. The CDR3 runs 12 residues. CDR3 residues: CASGHQSYGQYF. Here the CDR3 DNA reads TGTGCCAGCGGGCATCAATCCTACGGGCAGTACTTC.

The CDR3 region has the DNA TGTGCCAGCAGAGCCCAAGGGATCTTGAACACTGAAGCTTTCTTT. Amino acids: CASRAQGILNTEAFF. This chain links TRBV6-1 with TRBJ1-1, with unresolved D. The CDR3 contains 15 residues. Trimming shortened V by 6 bases and J by 0 bases, and 14 bases separated the two germline ends. Germline lookup yields CDR1 MNHNS and CDR2 SASEGT.

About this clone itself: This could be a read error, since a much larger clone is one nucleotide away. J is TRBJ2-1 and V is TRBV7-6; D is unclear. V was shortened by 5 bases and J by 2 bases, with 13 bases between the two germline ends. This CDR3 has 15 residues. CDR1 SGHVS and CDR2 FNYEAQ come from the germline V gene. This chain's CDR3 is CASSPWVVAYNEQFF. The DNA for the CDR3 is TGTGCCAGCAGCCCCTGGGTAGTGGCCTACAATGAGCAGTTCTTC. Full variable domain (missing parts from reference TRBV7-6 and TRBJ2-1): GAGVSQSPRYKVTKRGQDVALRCDPISGHVSLYWYRQALGQGPEFLTYFNYEAQQDKSGLPNDRFSAERPEGSISTLTIQRTEQRDSAMYRCASSPWVVAYNEQFFGPGTRLTVL.

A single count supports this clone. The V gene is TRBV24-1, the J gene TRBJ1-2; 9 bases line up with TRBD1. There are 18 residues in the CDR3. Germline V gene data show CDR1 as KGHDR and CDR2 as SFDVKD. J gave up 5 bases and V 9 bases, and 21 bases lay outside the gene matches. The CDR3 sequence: CATYGPGQGKGFQYGYTF. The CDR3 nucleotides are TGTGCCACCTATGGGCCGGGACAGGGTAAAGGATTCCAATATGGCTACACCTTC.

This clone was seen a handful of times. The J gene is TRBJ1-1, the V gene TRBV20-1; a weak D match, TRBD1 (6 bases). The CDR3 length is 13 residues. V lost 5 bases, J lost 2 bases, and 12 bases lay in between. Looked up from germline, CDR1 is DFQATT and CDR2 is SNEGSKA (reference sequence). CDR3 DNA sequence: TGCAGTGCTGTTGGACAGACCAACACTGAAGCTTTCTTT. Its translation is CSAVGQTNTEAFF.

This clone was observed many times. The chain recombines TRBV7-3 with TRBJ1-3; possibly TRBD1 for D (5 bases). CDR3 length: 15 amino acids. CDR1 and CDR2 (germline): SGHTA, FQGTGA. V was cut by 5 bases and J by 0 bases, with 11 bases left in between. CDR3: CASSLTGGSGNTIYF. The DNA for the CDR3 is TGTGCCAGCAGCCTCACGGGGGGCTCTGGAAACACCATATATTTT.

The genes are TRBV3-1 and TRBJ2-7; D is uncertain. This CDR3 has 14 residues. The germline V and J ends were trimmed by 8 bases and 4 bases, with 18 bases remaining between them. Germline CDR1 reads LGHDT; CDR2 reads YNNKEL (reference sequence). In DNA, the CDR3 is TGTGCCAGCCCCGAGGCACGGAGTACTTACGAGCAGTACTTC. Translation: CASPEARSTYEQYF.

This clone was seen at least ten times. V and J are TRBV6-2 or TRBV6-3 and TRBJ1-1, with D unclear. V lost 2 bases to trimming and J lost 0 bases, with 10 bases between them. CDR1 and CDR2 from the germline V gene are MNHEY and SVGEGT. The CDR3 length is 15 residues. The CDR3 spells CASSYGGILNTEAFF. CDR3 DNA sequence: TGTGCCAGCAGTTACGGCGGGATATTGAACACTGAAGCTTTCTTT.

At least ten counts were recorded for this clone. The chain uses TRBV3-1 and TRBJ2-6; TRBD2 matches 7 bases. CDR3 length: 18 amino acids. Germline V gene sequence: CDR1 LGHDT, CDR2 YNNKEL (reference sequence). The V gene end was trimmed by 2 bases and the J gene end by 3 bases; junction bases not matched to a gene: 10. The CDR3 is CASSQYGGGPGGANVLTF. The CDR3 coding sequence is TGTGCCAGCAGCCAATATGGGGGAGGGCCTGGTGGGGCCAACGTCCTGACTTTC.

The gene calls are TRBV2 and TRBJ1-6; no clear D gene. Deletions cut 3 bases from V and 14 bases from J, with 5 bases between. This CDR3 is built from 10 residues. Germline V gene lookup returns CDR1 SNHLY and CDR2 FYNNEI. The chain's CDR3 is CASSDSSLHF. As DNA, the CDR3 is TGTGCCAGCAGTGACTCTTCCCTCCACTTT.

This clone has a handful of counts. CDR3 in amino acids: CASSIGTGVNQPQHF. DNA of the CDR3: TGTGCCAGTAGTATAGGGACAGGGGTCAATCAGCCCCAGCATTTT. The J gene is TRBJ1-5, the V gene TRBV19; TRBD1 matches 9 bases. J was trimmed by 3 bases and V by 1 base; bases with no gene match: 1. Germline CDR1 is LNHDA and CDR2 is SQIVND (reference sequence). This CDR3 is built from 15 residues.

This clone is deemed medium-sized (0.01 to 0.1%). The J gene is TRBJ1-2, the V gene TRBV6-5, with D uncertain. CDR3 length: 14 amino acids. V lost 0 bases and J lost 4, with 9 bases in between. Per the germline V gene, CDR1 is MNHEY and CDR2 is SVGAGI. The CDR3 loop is CASSYSWGGYGYTF. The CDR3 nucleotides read TGTGCCAGCAGTTACTCGTGGGGAGGCTATGGCTACACCTTC.

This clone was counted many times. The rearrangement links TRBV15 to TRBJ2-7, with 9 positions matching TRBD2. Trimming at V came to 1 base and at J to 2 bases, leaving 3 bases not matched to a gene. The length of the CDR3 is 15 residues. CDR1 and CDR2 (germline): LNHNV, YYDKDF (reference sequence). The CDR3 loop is CATSRVGGRAYEQYF. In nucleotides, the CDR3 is TGTGCCACCAGCAGAGTGGGCGGGAGGGCCTACGAGCAGTACTTC.

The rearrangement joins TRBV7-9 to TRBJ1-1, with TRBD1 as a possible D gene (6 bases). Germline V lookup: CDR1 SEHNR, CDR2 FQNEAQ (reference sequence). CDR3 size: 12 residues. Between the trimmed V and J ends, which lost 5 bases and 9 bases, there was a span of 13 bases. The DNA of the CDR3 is TGTGCCAGCAGCCCCCAGGACAGCCAAGCTTTCTTT. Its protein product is CASSPQDSQAFF.